These 8 T cell receptor beta chains were all obtained from the same sample, sequenced in a study of shared clonotypes between healthy human individuals. Naivety among CD8 cells was defined by CD45RO negativity and positive CCR7 selection, thereby excluding terminally differentiated effector memory CD45RA+ cells. Profiled with immunoSEQ multiplex PCR; TCRdb holds only in-frame clones, not every one. Of 660,000 or so clones listed, roughly 96% are singletons. The sequenced sample consisted of naive CD8+ T cells sorted from blood. The receptors originated from a woman in her twenties or thirties in good health.

This clone was detected once. V gene TRBV6-9 combines with J gene TRBJ2-4; D gene uncertain. The CDR3 runs 14 residues. Germline V lookup: CDR1 MNHGY, CDR2 SVAAGI. The germline V and J ends were trimmed by 7 bases and 1 base, with 11 bases remaining between them. The CDR3 region has the DNA TGTGCCAGCACCCTAACCGACGCCAAAAACATTCAGTACTTC. Amino acid sequence: CASTLTDAKNIQYF.

The chain recombines TRBV6-7 with TRBJ1-5, with no clear D. TRBV6-7 counts as an open reading frame of uncertain function. The ends were cut back, 5 bases at V and 3 bases at J, with 2 bases in the middle. CDR3 length equals 11 residues. CDR3 residues: CASSTNQPQHF. The CDR3, as DNA: TGTGCCAGCAGTACCAATCAGCCCCAGCATTTT.

This clone was detected a few times. The V call is TRBV28, the J call TRBJ1-5, with D maybe TRBD1 (5 bases). Per germline, CDR1 MDHEN and CDR2 SYDVKM. The CDR3 covers 16 residues. Trimming left V 2 bases short and J 4 bases short, with 15 bases between. The CDR3 reads CASSLLFGAVNQPQHF. CDR3 DNA: TGTGCCAGCAGTTTACTATTCGGGGCGGTGAATCAGCCCCAGCATTTT.

This clone was observed once. This rearrangement joins TRBV28 to TRBJ2-7, with 7 bases that match TRBD2. Germline V gene data show CDR1 as MDHEN and CDR2 as SYDVKM. Trimming removed 8 bases from V and 2 bases from J; junction bases left unmatched: 9. The CDR3 sequence is 14 residues long. CDR3 protein: CASLGGLAAYEQYF. The CDR3 region has the DNA TGTGCCAGCCTCGGAGGGCTAGCGGCCTACGAGCAGTACTTC.

This clone appeared once. The V call is TRBV4-1, the J call TRBJ2-1; 9 nucleotides line up with TRBD2. The CDR3 contains 17 residues. From germline, CDR1 is MGHRA and CDR2 YSYEKL. After removal of 4 bases from V and 9 bases from J, the junction contained 16 bases not matched to a gene. The CDR3 region is CASSLSRTSASGGEQFF. In DNA, the CDR3 is TGCGCCAGCAGCCTAAGCCGGACTAGCGCGTCCGGGGGTGAGCAGTTCTTC.

The chain carries TRBV28 and TRBJ2-7; TRBD2 might be the D (5 bases). Germline V gene lookup returns CDR1 MDHEN and CDR2 SYDVKM. V gave up 2 bases and J gave up 8 bases, with 16 bases separating them. The CDR3 is 14 amino acids. CDR3 amino acids: CASSLRGYGEKQYF. The CDR3 DNA reads as TGTGCCAGCAGTTTACGGGGTTACGGGGAGAAGCAGTACTTC.

The rearrangement uses TRBV28 and TRBJ2-5, with 12 bases that match TRBD1. Germline CDR1 is MDHEN and CDR2 is SYDVKM. Losses at the gene ends were 4 bases for V and 4 bases for J; bases not matched to a gene: 7. The CDR3 spans 16 residues. The CDR3 is CASSSSGQGAGETQYF. The CDR3 nucleotides are TGTGCCAGCAGTTCCTCGGGACAGGGGGCGGGAGAGACCCAGTACTTC.

The chain carries TRBV28 and TRBJ2-2; D uncertain. Germline CDR1 and CDR2: MDHEN and SYDVKM. The ends were cut back, 2 bases at V and 7 bases at J, with 8 bases in the middle. The CDR3 loop spans 13 amino acids. The chain's CDR3 is CASSLRLGGELFF. The CDR3 DNA reads TGTGCCAGCAGTTTAAGGTTGGGCGGGGAGCTGTTTTTT.